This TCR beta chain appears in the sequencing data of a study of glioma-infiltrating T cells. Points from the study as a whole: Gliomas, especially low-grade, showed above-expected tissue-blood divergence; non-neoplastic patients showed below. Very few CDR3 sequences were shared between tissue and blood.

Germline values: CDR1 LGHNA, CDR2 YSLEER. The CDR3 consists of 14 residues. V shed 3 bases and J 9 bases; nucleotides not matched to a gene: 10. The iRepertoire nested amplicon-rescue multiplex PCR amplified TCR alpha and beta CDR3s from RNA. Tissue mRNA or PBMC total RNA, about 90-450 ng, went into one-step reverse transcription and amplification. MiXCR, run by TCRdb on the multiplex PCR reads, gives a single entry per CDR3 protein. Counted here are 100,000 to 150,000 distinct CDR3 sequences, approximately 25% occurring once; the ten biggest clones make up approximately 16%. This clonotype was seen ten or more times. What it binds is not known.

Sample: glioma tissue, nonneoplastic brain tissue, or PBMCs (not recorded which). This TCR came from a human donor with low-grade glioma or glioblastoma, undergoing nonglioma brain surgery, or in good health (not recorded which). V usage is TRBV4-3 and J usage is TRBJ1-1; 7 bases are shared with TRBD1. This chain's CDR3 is CASSQDPTGSQAFF. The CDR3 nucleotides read TGCGCCAGCAGCCAGGACCCGACAGGGAGTCAAGCTTTCTTT.